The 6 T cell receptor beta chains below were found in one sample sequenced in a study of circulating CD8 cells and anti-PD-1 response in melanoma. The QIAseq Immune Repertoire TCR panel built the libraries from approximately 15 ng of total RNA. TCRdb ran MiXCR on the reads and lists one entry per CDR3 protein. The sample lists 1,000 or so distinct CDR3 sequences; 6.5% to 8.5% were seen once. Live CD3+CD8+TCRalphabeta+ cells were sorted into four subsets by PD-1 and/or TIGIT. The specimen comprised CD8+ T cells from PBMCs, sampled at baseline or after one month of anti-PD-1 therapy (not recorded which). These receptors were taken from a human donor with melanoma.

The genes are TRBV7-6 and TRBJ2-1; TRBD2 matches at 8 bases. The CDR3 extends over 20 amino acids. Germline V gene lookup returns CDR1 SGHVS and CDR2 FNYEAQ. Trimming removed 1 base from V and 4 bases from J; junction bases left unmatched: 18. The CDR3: CASSLVPPVFDSGDYNEQFF. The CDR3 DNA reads TGTGCCAGCAGCTTAGTACCCCCCGTATTTGATAGCGGGGATTACAATGAGCAGTTCTTC. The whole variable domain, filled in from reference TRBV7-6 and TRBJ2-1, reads GAGVSQSPRYKVTKRGQDVALRCDPISGHVSLYWYRQALGQGPEFLTYFNYEAQQDKSGLPNDRFSAERPEGSISTLTIQRTEQRDSAMYRCASSLVPPVFDSGDYNEQFFGPGTRLTVL.

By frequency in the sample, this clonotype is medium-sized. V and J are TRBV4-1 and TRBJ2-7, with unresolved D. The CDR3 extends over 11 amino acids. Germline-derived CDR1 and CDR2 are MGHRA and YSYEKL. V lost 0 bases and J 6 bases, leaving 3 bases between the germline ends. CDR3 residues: CASSQETEQYF. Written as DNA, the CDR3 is TGCGCCAGCAGCCAAGAGACCGAGCAGTACTTC.

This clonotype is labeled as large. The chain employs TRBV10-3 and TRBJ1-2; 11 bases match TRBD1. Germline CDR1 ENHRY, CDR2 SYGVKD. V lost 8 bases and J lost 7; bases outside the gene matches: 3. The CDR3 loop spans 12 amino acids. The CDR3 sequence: CAIGQGAIGYTF. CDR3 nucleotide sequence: TGTGCCATCGGACAGGGGGCGATTGGCTACACCTTC.

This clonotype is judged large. This CDR3 is CSVRLADYYEQYF. The CDR3 nucleotides are TGCAGCGTTCGGCTAGCGGATTACTACGAGCAGTACTTC. This chain links TRBV29-1 with TRBJ2-7; TRBD2 aligns across 7 bases. J lost 3 bases, V lost 5 bases, and 7 bases had no gene match. Germline CDR1 SQVTM, CDR2 ANQGSEA. The CDR3 loop spans 13 amino acids.

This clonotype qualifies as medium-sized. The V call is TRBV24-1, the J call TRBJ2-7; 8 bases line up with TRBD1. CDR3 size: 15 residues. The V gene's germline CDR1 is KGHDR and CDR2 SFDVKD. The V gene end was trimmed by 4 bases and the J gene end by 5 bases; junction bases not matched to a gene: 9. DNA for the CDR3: TGTGCCACCAGTGACCCCGGACAGGGTGTTAACGAGCAGTACTTC. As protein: CATSDPGQGVNEQYF.

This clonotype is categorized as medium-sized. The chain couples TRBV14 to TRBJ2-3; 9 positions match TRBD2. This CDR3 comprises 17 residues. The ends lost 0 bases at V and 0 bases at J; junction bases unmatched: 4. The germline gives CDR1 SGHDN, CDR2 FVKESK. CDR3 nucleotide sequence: TGTGCCAGCAGCCAAGATCCGGCGGGGGGGAGCACAGATACGCAGTATTTT. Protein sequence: CASSQDPAGGSTDTQYF.